Listed below are T cell receptor beta chains from one sample, sequenced in a study of cytomegalovirus exposure and HLA in healthy donors. Profiling relied on immunoSEQ multiplex PCR, and the TCRdb table lists in-frame clones only, not all of them. In the table there are roughly 130,000 clones, roughly 78% of which are singletons. Sequencing was done on a sample of PBMCs. All receptors come from a male donor in good health and CMV-seronegative. The CDR3 runs from the conserved cysteine through the conserved F or W. D genes are given only for firm matches. Expanded clones get a size class; other rows say once, few or many, or leave the size out.

J gene	clone size	V gene	D gene	CDR3 protein	CDR3 DNA
TRBJ2-1	-	TRBV28	-	CASSLRGKRFF	TGTGCCAGCAGTTTACGGGGAAAAAGGTTCTTC
TRBJ2-1	few	TRBV19	TRBD2	CASSISGANNEQFF	TGTGCCAGTAGTATTAGCGGGGCCAACAATGAGCAGTTCTTC
TRBJ2-2	-	TRBV27	-	CASSLSRAGELFF	TGTGCCAGCAGTTTATCGAGGGCCGGGGAGCTGTTTTTT
TRBJ2-7	few	TRBV25-1	-	CASMVGGRQYF	TGTGCCAGCATGGTCGGGGGAAGGCAGTACTTC
TRBJ1-4	-	TRBV27	TRBD1	CASSSGQGWREKLFF	TGTGCCAGCAGTTCGGGACAGGGTTGGCGTGAAAAACTGTTTTTT
TRBJ2-2	-	TRBV11-2	-	CASRLLGARELFF	TGTGCCAGCAGACTACTGGGGGCGAGGGAGCTGTTTTTT
TRBJ1-1	-	TRBV6-5	-	CASSIQVNTEAFF	TGTGCCAGCAGCATACAGGTGAACACTGAAGCTTTCTTT
TRBJ2-7	-	TRBV6-5	-	CASKTGFSGEQYF	TGTGCCAGCAAGACAGGGTTTAGCGGCGAGCAGTACTTC
TRBJ2-7	-	TRBV7-9	-	CASSLEMLQGISYEQYF	TGTGCCAGCAGCTTAGAGATGTTACAGGGAATCTCCTACGAGCAGTACTTC
TRBJ2-2	-	TRBV19	-	CATPQTDTGELFF	TGTGCCACCCCCCAGACTGACACCGGGGAGCTGTTTTTT
TRBJ1-2	-	TRBV27	TRBD1	CASRLSTGGRSYGYTF	TGTGCCAGCAGACTCTCGACAGGGGGCCGGAGCTATGGCTACACCTTC
TRBJ1-1	-	TRBV7-9	TRBD1	CASSLGTGLNTEAFF	TGTGCCAGCAGCTTAGGGACAGGCCTGAACACTGAAGCTTTCTTT
TRBJ2-7	-	TRBV6-1	TRBD2	CASSEREPSYEQYF	TGTGCCAGCAGTGAGCGGGAGCCTTCCTACGAGCAGTACTTC
TRBJ1-1	-	TRBV19	-	CASSVPGVVNTEAFF	TGTGCCAGTAGTGTCCCAGGGGTGGTGAACACTGAAGCTTTCTTT
TRBJ1-6	-	TRBV27	TRBD1	CASSLLQGGYSPLHF	TGTGCCAGCAGTTTACTCCAGGGGGGCTATTCACCCCTCCACTTT
TRBJ2-4	-	TRBV7-3	TRBD1	CASSLQGQGNSQYF	TGTGCCAGCAGCTTACAGGGACAGGGAAACAGTCAGTACTTC
TRBJ2-7	-	TRBV11-2	-	CASSLRDRRRLREQYF	TGTGCCAGCAGCTTAAGGGATCGCAGGAGGCTTCGGGAGCAGTACTTC
TRBJ1-2	few	TRBV30	TRBD1	CAWSSRQGYYGYTF	TGTGCCTGGAGTTCCCGACAGGGGTACTATGGCTACACCTTC
TRBJ1-2	-	TRBV28	TRBD1	CASTAGGGGVGYGYTF	TGTGCCAGCACAGCAGGAGGGGGCGGGGTCGGTTATGGCTACACCTTC
TRBJ2-4	-	TRBV7-6	TRBD1	CASSLLWGGQGKNIQYF	TGTGCCAGCAGCTTACTGTGGGGGGGACAGGGGAAAAACATTCAGTACTTC
TRBJ2-5	few	TRBV10-2	-	CASSSNTGLVETQYF	TGCGCCAGCAGTTCGAATACAGGGTTGGTAGAGACCCAGTACTTC
TRBJ1-1	few	TRBV7-2	-	CASTQGLSTEAFF	TGTGCCAGTACGCAGGGTTTGAGCACTGAAGCTTTCTTT
TRBJ1-6	-	TRBV6-1	TRBD1	CASIPPRDRNSPLHF	TGTGCCAGCATTCCTCCGAGGGACAGAAATTCACCCCTCCACTTT
TRBJ2-1	few	TRBV9	-	CASSPDPGLTVEQFF	TGTGCCAGCAGCCCAGACCCGGGACTGACGGTTGAGCAGTTCTTC
TRBJ1-1	-	TRBV4-3	-	CASSQEPSEGNTEAFF	TGCGCCAGCAGCCAAGAGCCCTCCGAGGGGAACACTGAAGCTTTCTTT
TRBJ2-1	-	TRBV2	-	CASSEPPTSPEQFF	TGTGCCAGCAGTGAACCGCCGACTAGTCCTGAGCAGTTCTTC
TRBJ2-1	-	TRBV19	-	CASSLPRRGADEQFF	TGTGCCAGTAGTCTCCCTCGACGGGGGGCGGATGAGCAGTTCTTC
TRBJ2-3	-	TRBV7-7	TRBD2	CASNTGLAGRTTQYF	TGTGCCAGCAACACGGGACTAGCGGGGCGCACTACGCAGTATTTT
TRBJ2-3	-	TRBV4-3	TRBD2	CASSQKLTGTSSDTQYF	TGCGCCAGCAGCCAGAAACTCACCGGGACTAGTTCAGATACGCAGTATTTT
TRBJ1-3	-	TRBV18	TRBD1	CASSADRDSGNTIYF	TGTGCCAGCTCAGCGGACAGGGACTCTGGAAACACCATATATTTT
TRBJ1-2	-	TRBV7-8	TRBD1	CASSLGGQGVHGYTF	TGTGCCAGCAGCTTAGGAGGACAGGGTGTACATGGCTACACCTTC
TRBJ1-1	few	TRBV6-5	-	CASSYDPVVNTEAFF	TGTGCCAGCAGTTACGATCCGGTTGTGAACACTGAAGCTTTCTTT
TRBJ2-5	-	TRBV19	-	CASSLAAKETQYF	TGTGCCAGTAGCTTAGCGGCCAAAGAGACCCAGTACTTC
TRBJ2-2	-	TRBV7-6	TRBD2	CASSLEGLAHTGELFF	TGTGCCAGCAGCTTAGAGGGACTAGCCCACACCGGGGAGCTGTTTTTT
TRBJ2-1	-	TRBV30	TRBD1	CAWTPDRVREQFF	TGTGCCTGGACCCCAGACAGGGTCCGTGAGCAGTTCTTC
TRBJ2-1	-	TRBV19	TRBD2	CASSNGGGWPYNEQFF	TGTGCCAGTAGTAACGGGGGGGGCTGGCCCTACAATGAGCAGTTCTTC
TRBJ2-2	-	TRBV6-1	TRBD1	CASRRGTAYTGELFF	TGTGCCAGCAGGAGAGGGACAGCTTACACCGGGGAGCTGTTTTTT
TRBJ2-4	-	TRBV5-1	TRBD1	CASSADGTGYELTKNIQYF	TGCGCCAGCAGCGCGGACGGGACAGGGTATGAACTAACCAAAAACATTCAGTACTTC
TRBJ2-7	-	TRBV5-6	-	CASSSGPADEQYF	TGTGCCAGCAGCTCGGGTCCCGCCGACGAGCAGTACTTC
TRBJ2-1	-	TRBV6-5	-	CASSYTSYNEQFF	TGTGCCAGCAGTTACACTAGCTACAATGAGCAGTTCTTC
TRBJ2-7	-	TRBV5-4	TRBD1	CASTWGDRGGEQYF	TGTGCCAGCACCTGGGGGGACAGGGGCGGCGAGCAGTACTTC
TRBJ1-6	-	TRBV25-1	-	CASSKTIGDNSPLHF	TGTGCCAGCAGTAAAACGATCGGGGATAATTCACCCCTCCACTTT
TRBJ1-3	once	TRBV4-1	-	CASSQVGPGTGNTIYF	TGCGCCAGCAGCCAAGTGGGTCCGGGGACTGGAAACACCATATATTTT
TRBJ2-6	-	TRBV2	-	CASSVWWGGESGANGLTF	TGTGCCAGCAGTGTTTGGTGGGGCGGGGAGTCTGGGGCCAACGGCCTGACTTTC
TRBJ1-2	-	TRBV30	TRBD1	CAWKPTGFYGYTF	TGTGCCTGGAAACCGACAGGGTTCTATGGCTACACCTTC
TRBJ2-1	-	TRBV10-1	-	CASSEISVSAYNEQFF	TGCGCCAGCAGTGAGATTAGCGTATCCGCCTACAATGAGCAGTTCTTC
TRBJ2-7	-	TRBV5-1	-	CASATGVSYEQYF	TGCGCCAGCGCAACGGGAGTCTCCTACGAGCAGTACTTC
TRBJ2-2	few	TRBV25-1	-	CASSESWNTGELFF	TGTGCCAGCAGTGAATCTTGGAACACCGGGGAGCTGTTTTTT
TRBJ2-3	-	TRBV4-1	-	CASSPPLGAGRRTDTQYF	TGCGCCAGCAGCCCTCCTCTGGGGGCGGGTAGAAGAACAGATACGCAGTATTTT
TRBJ2-3	-	TRBV7-9	-	CASSFSLDTQYF	TGTGCCAGCAGCTTTTCCCTAGATACGCAGTATTTT
TRBJ1-4	-	TRBV5-1	-	CASSLDEQGREKLFF	TGCGCCAGCAGCTTGGACGAACAGGGCCGGGAAAAACTGTTTTTT
TRBJ2-5	few	TRBV5-4	TRBD1	CASSTRTGEETQYF	TGTGCCAGCAGCACCAGGACAGGCGAAGAGACCCAGTACTTC
TRBJ2-2	few	TRBV6-5	TRBD2	CASSAEAGGTGELFF	TGTGCCAGCAGTGCGGAAGCGGGGGGTACCGGGGAGCTGTTTTTT